What follows are 8 T cell receptor beta chains derived from one specimen sequenced in a study of blood T cell repertoires in COVID-19. Sequencing used immunoSEQ multiplex PCR; TCRdb keeps in-frame clones, though not all of them. The profile shows just over 650,000 clones, 75% to 90% of them singletons. The sequencing sample was made of peripheral blood. These receptors all come from a woman between 18 and 30 years old with acute or convalescent COVID-19.

This clone was seen a few times. The same CDR3 also results from other DNA sequences found in this sample. The V gene is TRBV24-1, the J gene TRBJ1-2; 7 bases fit TRBD1. Trimming removed 1 base from V and 6 bases from J; junction bases left unmatched: 1. CDR1 is KGHDR and CDR2 is SFDVKD in the germline V gene. The CDR3 contains 13 residues. CDR3 in amino acids: CATSDFTGDGYTF. CDR3 sequence (DNA): TGTGCCACCAGTGATTTTACAGGGGATGGCTACACCTTC.

The chain is built from TRBV5-1 and TRBJ1-6, with D unclear. Germline CDR1 reads SGHRS; CDR2 reads YFSETQ. The CDR3 is 13 residues long. Trimming took off 4 bases at V and 6 bases at J, with 8 bases between the two ends. The CDR3 loop is CASSPTSNSPLHF. The CDR3 DNA reads TGCGCCAGCAGCCCTACCTCTAATTCACCCCTCCACTTT.

This clone was recorded once. The CDR3 loop is CASTLPRQGRWNTEAFF. CDR3 bases: TGTGCCAGCACCCTTCCCCGACAGGGCAGGTGGAACACTGAAGCTTTCTTT. The chain is built from TRBV2 and TRBJ1-1; 7 nucleotides align to TRBD1. The germline V gene has CDR1 SNHLY and CDR2 FYNNEI. The CDR3 has 17 amino acids. J was trimmed by 1 base and V by 7 bases; bases with no gene match: 15. Full variable domain (rest looked up from reference TRBV2 and TRBJ1-1): EPEVTQTPSHQVTQMGQEVILRCVPISNHLYFYWYRQILGQKVEFLVSFYNNEISEKSEIFDDQFSVERPDGSNFTLKIRSTKLEDSAMYFCASTLPRQGRWNTEAFFGQGTRLTVV.

In DNA, the CDR3 is TGCAGCGTTCGGGGCAATGAGCAGTTCTTC. Its protein is CSVRGNEQFF. The chain couples TRBV29-1 to TRBJ2-1; perhaps TRBD2 as D (5 bases). The CDR3 has 10 residues. Germline CDR1 SQVTM, CDR2 ANQGSEA. Trimming pared 5 bases from V and 6 bases from J, leaving 5 bases between.

CDR3 DNA: TGTGCCAGCAGTTTACAACAGGGGAGCAATGAGCAGTTCTTC. This gives the protein CASSLQQGSNEQFF. V is TRBV28 and J is TRBJ2-1, with TRBD1 matching over 7 bases. In germline, CDR1 is MDHEN, CDR2 SYDVKM. The CDR3 is 14 residues long. V dropped 2 bases and J dropped 6; count of bases not matched to a gene: 4.

This clone showed up just a few times. The chain recombines TRBV5-1 with TRBJ1-2; D possibly corresponds to TRBD1 (5 bases). The V end was cut by 0 bases, the J end by 8 bases, with 14 bases between. The CDR3 runs 14 residues. Germline V gene lookup returns CDR1 SGHRS and CDR2 YFSETQ. CDR3 nucleotides: TGCGCCAGCAGCTTGGCCGTGGGGGGTAAGGGCTACACCTTC. This sequence encodes CASSLAVGGKGYTF.

V gene TRBV11-2 combines with J gene TRBJ2-7, with D maybe TRBD1 (6 bases). The V gene lost 1 base and the J gene lost 1 base, with 8 bases spanning the gap. This CDR3 has 14 amino acids. Germline V CDR1 and CDR2: SGHAT, FQNNGV. The CDR3 region is CASSLVTGSYEQYF. CDR3 sequence (DNA): TGTGCCAGCAGCTTAGTTACAGGGTCCTACGAGCAGTACTTC.

The CDR3 is CASSSSGGVNEQFF. The CDR3 DNA follows: TGTGCCAGCAGCTCTAGCGGGGGGGTCAATGAGCAGTTCTTC. V is TRBV7-3 and J is TRBJ2-1, with TRBD2 matching over 12 bases. V was clipped by 4 bases and J by 6 bases; unmatched bases: 1. In germline, CDR1 is SGHTA, CDR2 FQGTGA. This CDR3 region has 14 residues. Drawing the rest from reference TRBV7-3 and TRBJ2-1, the complete variable domain is GAGVSQTPSNKVTEKGKYVELRCDPISGHTALYWYRQSLGQGPEFLIYFQGTGAADDSGLPNDRFFAVRPEGSVSTLKIQRTERGDSAVYLCASSSSGGVNEQFFGPGTRLTVL.